This T cell receptor (beta chain) was obtained from a study of lymphopenia after photon versus proton radiotherapy. Germline CDR1 reads LNHDA; CDR2 reads SQIVND (reference sequence). The CDR3 has 16 residues. Trimming pared 7 bases from V and 8 bases from J, leaving 24 bases between. Some clones are missing from TCRdb's copy, which holds only in-frame ones; the method was immunoSEQ multiplex PCR. The repertoire consists of about 50,000 clones, with 92% occurring once and the leading ten covering 15% to 20%. The sequencing here drew on peripheral blood, taken from a patient treated with photon-based radiotherapy. The V gene is TRBV19, the J gene TRBJ2-1, with D maybe TRBD2 (5 bases). The source of this sequence is a woman between 40 and 50 years old with cholangiocarcinoma. The CDR3 sequence: CASTPSVGLSSDEQFF. Here the CDR3 DNA reads TGTGCCAGTACCCCCTCGGTCGGACTTAGCAGCGATGAGCAGTTCTTC.